This entry lists 9 T cell receptor beta chains sequenced from one sample in a study of early stage breast cancer tumors. The table came from immunoSEQ multiplex PCR; TCRdb's copy has only in-frame clones and leaves some out. The sample shows roughly 60,000 clones, roughly 80% of them seen only once. Sequences were obtained from blood. The receptors originated from a person under 45 with breast cancer.

This sequence joins TRBV6-5 and TRBJ1-1; maybe TRBD1 (5 bases). Germline CDR1 MNHEY, CDR2 SVGAGI. The CDR3 consists of 15 residues. Between the trimmed V and J ends, which lost 1 base and 3 bases, there was a span of 12 bases. The CDR3 nucleotides read TGTGCCAGCAGTTACTATCTGGGAGGGGACACTGAAGCTTTCTTT. Its protein is CASSYYLGGDTEAFF.

J is TRBJ2-7 and V is TRBV5-8; D is perhaps TRBD1 (5 bases). Trimming shortened V by 1 base and J by 2 bases, and 13 bases separated the two germline ends. The CDR3 contains 15 residues. Looked up from germline, CDR1 is SGHTS and CDR2 is YDEGEE. CDR3 loop: CASSLSHRGPYEQYF. The CDR3 nucleotides are TGTGCCAGCAGCTTGAGCCATAGGGGCCCCTACGAGCAGTACTTC.

The chain couples TRBV7-2 to TRBJ1-4, with 7 positions matching TRBD1. This CDR3 is 15 amino acids long. The V segment lost 4 bases and the J segment 8 bases; nucleotides outside the gene matches: 10. Germline V lookup: CDR1 SGHTA, CDR2 FQGNSA. The CDR3 loop reads CASSSPQGFGEKLFF. The CDR3 DNA sequence: TGTGCCAGCAGCTCGCCACAGGGGTTTGGGGAAAAACTGTTTTTT.

The chain has TRBV7-9 and TRBJ2-1, with 7 bases fitting TRBD1. This CDR3 spans 15 amino acids. With 5 bases clipped from V and 1 base from J, the junction kept 5 bases outside the gene matches. In germline, CDR1 is SEHNR, CDR2 FQNEAQ (reference sequence). The CDR3 loop is CASSQTGISYNEQFF. CDR3 bases: TGTGCCAGCAGCCAGACAGGGATATCCTACAATGAGCAGTTCTTC. Full variable domain (missing parts from reference TRBV7-9 and TRBJ2-1): DTGVSQNPRHKITKRGQNVTFRCDPISEHNRLYWYRQTLGQGPEFLTYFQNEAQLEKSRLLSDRFSAERPKGSFSTLEIQRTEQGDSAMYLCASSQTGISYNEQFFGPGTRLTVL.

This rearrangement joins TRBV10-3 to TRBJ2-7; D is perhaps TRBD1 (7 bases). This CDR3 contains 14 residues. V was cut by 6 bases and J by 3 bases, with 15 bases left in between. From germline, CDR1 is ENHRY and CDR2 SYGVKD. CDR3 nucleotides: TGTGCCATCAGCGCGGGACAGAGCCTCTACGAGCAGTACTTC. Protein: CAISAGQSLYEQYF.

Concerning this clone itself: Relative to the germline gene, one junction end is altered; a read error may explain this. The genes are TRBV7-7 and TRBJ2-3; D might be TRBD2 (5 bases). The germline V gene has CDR1 SSHAT and CDR2 FNYEAQ (reference sequence). This CDR3 comprises 14 residues. CDR3 sequence reads: CASSLGGPGSTQYF. In DNA, the CDR3 is TGTGCTAGCAGCTTAGGAGGCCCTGGGAGTACGCAGTATTTT.

The chain employs TRBV6-6 and TRBJ2-3, with a possible D match to TRBD2 (5 bases). The CDR3 consists of 13 residues. The V end was cut by 9 bases, the J end by 4 bases, with 14 bases between. The germline gives CDR1 MNHNY, CDR2 SVGAGI (reference sequence). The CDR3 coding sequence is TGTGCCAGTAGCTTCGCCGGGGCAGATACGCAGTATTTT. This translates into CASSFAGADTQYF.

The rearrangement uses TRBV19 and TRBJ1-2; possible D gene TRBD1, 5 bases. CDR1 LNHDA and CDR2 SQIVND come from the germline V gene (reference sequence). The CDR3 covers 13 residues. Trimming took off 0 bases at V and 5 bases at J, with 7 bases between the two ends. The CDR3 reads CASSIDREYGYTF. In nucleotides, the CDR3 is TGTGCCAGTAGTATAGACAGGGAGTATGGCTACACCTTC.

This chain links TRBV19 with TRBJ2-2, with D perhaps TRBD2 (5 bases). V shed 3 bases and J shed 7 bases, with 18 bases lying between them. Germline V gives CDR1 LNHDA, CDR2 SQIVND (reference sequence). The CDR3 is 16 residues long. CDR3 amino acids: CASSISSPGWFGELFF. CDR3 nucleotide sequence: TGTGCCAGTAGTATCTCATCCCCGGGGTGGTTCGGGGAGCTGTTTTTT.